This record looks at one T cell receptor beta chain sequence and its context. The antigen is undetermined. This sample stems from a study of post-analysis software for immune sequencing data. General observations from the study: Patients carried roughly five TRBV segments more frequently than controls did, and TRBV5-6, TRBV5-1 and TRBV20-1 were among them.

Each TCR beta cDNA library carried unique molecular identifiers. Using its own MiXCR run on the PCR reads, TCRdb lists one record per CDR3 protein. The repertoire holds 600,000 to 750,000 distinct CDR3 sequences, approximately 59% seen once, with about 11% in the top ten. Germline assignment: CDR1 MNHEY and CDR2 SVGEGT. The CDR3 is 13 amino acids. Trimming shortened V by 7 bases and J by 7 bases, and 13 bases separated the two germline ends. The source is a girl aged 2-9 years with multiple sclerosis. The genes are TRBV6-2 or TRBV6-3 and TRBJ1-4; the D gene is possibly TRBD1 (6 bases). Source material: blood. The CDR3 DNA reads as TGTGCCAGCACCCGACAGGAGGGTGAAAAACTGTTTTTT. As protein: CASTRQEGEKLFF.